Here is one T cell receptor (beta chain) with its context. What it binds is not known. The data originate from a study of cytomegalovirus exposure and HLA in healthy donors. Study findings and constraints: A later analysis linked a missense variant in DCLRE1C to the trimming of TCR beta V and J genes.

Germline assignment: CDR1 SGHNT and CDR2 YYREEE (reference sequence). Unmatched junction bases numbered 5, after V lost 4 bases and J lost 7 bases. CDR3 length: 14 residues. 60 Vbeta and 13 Jbeta primers were used in PCR. Sequencing used immunoSEQ multiplex PCR; TCRdb keeps in-frame clones, though not all of them. The table records 70,000 to 100,000 clones, around 67% of them present only once. The V call is TRBV5-4, the J call TRBJ1-6; 7 nucleotides match TRBD1. Sequenced material: PBMCs. The clonotype originates from a woman aged 45-65 years in good health and CMV-seropositive. DNA of the CDR3: TGTGCCAGCAGCCCAAGCAGGGGGAATTCACCCCTCCACTTT. It is translated as CASSPSRGNSPLHF.